This T cell receptor beta chain was recovered during a study of shared clonotypes between healthy human individuals. As for the study in general: The study drew on a couple of women and a few men aged 18 to 49 as donors.

The authors distributed each subset's genomic DNA evenly over several immunoSEQ plates. Sequencing was performed with immunoSEQ multiplex PCR; in TCRdb, only in-frame clones are kept and a portion is missing. The data contain some 380,000 clones, 96% of them singletons. The V gene lost 3 bases and the J gene lost 0 bases, with 12 bases spanning the gap. The germline V gene has CDR1 MNHEY and CDR2 SMNVEV (reference sequence). The length of the CDR3 is 16 residues. Study-level points and caveats: About 4.5% of naive CD4 clonotypes were common to a few donors.

For this clone: Its cognate antigen is unknown.

Material: memory CD8+ T cells sorted from blood. Subset described: CD45RO+ cells pooled with CCR7-negative TemRA cells. V usage is TRBV27 and J usage is TRBJ2-1; D gene uncertain. This clonotype was obtained from a young man in good health. For the CDR3, the DNA is TGTGCCAGCAGTTTCAGAGTGGGCCGCTCCTACAATGAGCAGTTCTTC. Residues: CASSFRVGRSYNEQFF.